Reported below is one T cell receptor beta chain. RNA totalling roughly 0.45 to 1 ug underwent reverse transcription with random hexamers. Amplification of TCR beta CDR3 by immunoSEQ multiplex PCR spanned 54 Vbeta and 13 Jbeta. TCRdb itself ran the immunoSEQ multiplex PCR reads through MiXCR, one entry per CDR3 protein. The table has some 150,000 distinct CDR3 sequences, 85% to 95% seen once. The data stem from a study of CD8 T cells in Susac syndrome. Germline CDR1 reads DFQATT; CDR2 reads SNEGSKA (reference sequence). The CDR3 totals 13 residues. Trimming removed 6 bases from V and 8 bases from J; junction bases left unmatched: 10. Matched for age and sex, the controls were healthy donors. TEMRA cells were FACS-enriched and CD8+ and CD4+ T cells negatively isolated.

The V and J genes are TRBV20-1 and TRBJ1-2; 9 bases fit TRBD1. This TCR came from a human donor in good health. The material sequenced was CD8+ T cells from PBMCs. The CDR3 bases are TGCAGTGCGCGAACAGGGGGCCCAGAGGGCTACACCTTC. Amino acids: CSARTGGPEGYTF.